This record covers a single TCR beta chain. This sample was included in a study of blood T cell repertoires in COVID-19. Study at large: Samples taken during acute and convalescent COVID-19 were collected in the United States, Italy and Spain. The cDNA or gDNA used as material had been derived from T cells, B-cell-depleted T cells, or PBMCs.

Individuals drawn from 24 US areas were roughly 18 to 100 years old. Self-reported history from a screening survey and questionnaire set each donor's cohort. Only in-frame clones appear in the TCRdb table, and some are missing; sequencing was by immunoSEQ multiplex PCR. Here the sample spans approximately 220,000 clones, more than 80% being singletons. The sample comprised PBMCs or T cells enriched from blood (not recorded which). The sequence was obtained from a woman between 18 and 29 years old in a cohort exposed to, infected with or recovered from COVID-19 (not recorded which).

CDR3 protein: CASPIEAGGPSDEQFF. Written as DNA, the CDR3 is TGTGCCAGCCCCATAGAAGCGGGAGGGCCCTCAGATGAGCAGTTCTTC. The chain links TRBV2 to TRBJ2-1; 10 bases map to TRBD2. CDR3 length: 16 amino acids. Germline CDR1 is SNHLY and CDR2 is FYNNEI. V lost 8 bases, J lost 8 bases, and 15 bases stayed unmatched.